This TCR beta chain was documented in a study of blood T cells in healthy people across ages. This clonotype has a handful of counts. V lost 2 bases to trimming and J lost 7 bases, with 17 bases between them. The CDR3 runs 16 residues. The germline CDR1 and CDR2 sequences are LGHNA and YSLEER. For the second PCR, which ran for roughly 6 to 12 cycles, a sample-barcoded 5' primer and a J-beta primer mix were used. MiXCR, run by TCRdb on the 5' RACE reads, gives a single entry per CDR3 protein. Of about 930,000 distinct CDR3 sequences detected, roughly 29% appear once; the ten largest clones hold 10% to 13%. The sample was also linked to a second study, of T cells of mothers and their children.

Sequencing input: blood. The chain uses TRBV4-3 and TRBJ1-4, with TRBD1 as a possible D gene (5 bases). This sequence was found in a woman aged 40 to 49 in good health. The CDR3 coding sequence is TGCGCCAGCAGCCAACTCGCCGGGACGAGGGGTGAAAAACTGTTTTTT. Protein: CASSQLAGTRGEKLFF.